This T cell receptor beta chain was captured by sequencing in a study of monozygotic twins with inflammatory bowel disease. TCRdb reprocessed the 5' RACE reads, keeping one entry per CDR3 protein, no DNA. The sample's table shows 200,000 to 250,000 distinct CDR3 sequences. This CDR3 has 16 residues. Germline CDR1 SGDLS, CDR2 YYNGEE. The rearrangement joins TRBV9 to TRBJ1-6; TCRdb names TRBD1, which stays unverified in the absence of DNA. This clonotype was sampled from a human donor with ulcerative colitis or Crohn's disease, or a healthy co-twin of an affected twin (not recorded which). Sequencing input: blood. The CDR3: CASSATGTGSASPLHF.